This TCR beta chain stems from a study of long-term antiretroviral therapy in people with HIV. General study points: Repertoires in HIV (unlike those of controls) had narrower CDR3 length ranges. Blood draws took place between the mid-2000s and the late 2010s and possibly involved older ART regimens.

An immunoSEQ assay, version v3.0, was performed at survey level. Target depth was roughly 35,000-55,000 T-cell genomes per sample. Clones were read by immunoSEQ multiplex PCR, and TCRdb kept only the in-frame ones, dropping some. The sample lists more than 25,000 clones; about 88% were seen once. The V gene end was trimmed by 0 bases and the J gene end by 2 bases; junction bases not matched to a gene: 5. The CDR3 consists of 16 residues. The germline V gene encodes CDR1 SGHRS and CDR2 YFSETQ. Before they underwent DNA extraction, samples held about 1-10 million cryopreserved PBMC. This clone was seen a single time. The antigen is not known.

The TCR sequence derives from a man aged 50 to 59 with HIV. This sample comprised unsorted PBMCs, obtained roughly 5 years before starting antiretroviral therapy. The V and J genes are TRBV5-1 and TRBJ2-5; 9 positions match TRBD2. The CDR3 DNA is TGCGCCAGCAGCTTGGCCCTAGCGGGGTGGCAAGAGACCCAGTACTTC. Amino acid sequence: CASSLALAGWQETQYF.